The 7 T cell receptor beta chains in this list originate from one sample, sequenced in a study of blood T cells in healthy people across ages. Then a second PCR, running roughly 6 to 12 cycles, was carried out with a sample-barcoded 5' primer and a J-beta primer mix. TCRdb independently ran MiXCR on the 5' RACE reads; one entry per CDR3 protein. The sample gives 700,000 or so distinct CDR3 sequences, about 20% of which show up once; roughly a fifth is in the top ten. Input material: blood. These receptors were obtained from a man between 65 and 79 years old in good health.

This clonotype was counted only a few times. This chain joins TRBV3-1 and TRBJ2-7; TRBD1 matches at 9 bases. V was clipped by 1 base and J by 5 bases; unmatched bases: 6. Germline V CDR1 and CDR2: LGHDT, YNNKEL (reference sequence). The CDR3 extends over 15 amino acids. CDR3 protein: CASSQVTGGFHEQYF. The DNA of the CDR3 is TGTGCCAGCAGCCAAGTGACAGGGGGTTTCCACGAGCAGTACTTC.

At least ten counts were recorded for this clonotype. The chain is built from TRBV20-1 and TRBJ1-2; D not resolved. Germline V gene sequence: CDR1 DFQATT, CDR2 SNEGSKA (reference sequence). There are 13 residues in the CDR3. V lost 0 bases and J 4 bases, leaving 9 bases between the germline ends. The chain's CDR3 is CSARDFQSYGYTF. In DNA, the CDR3 is TGCAGTGCTAGAGATTTCCAGAGCTATGGCTACACCTTC.

The chain combines TRBV11-2 with TRBJ1-1; D is possibly TRBD1 (6 bases). The V end lost 4 bases, the J end lost 2 bases, and 11 bases lay between the germline ends. This CDR3 region has 14 residues. Germline-derived CDR1 and CDR2 are SGHAT and FQNNGV. The CDR3 loop reads CASSSLRGNTEAFF. CDR3 in DNA: TGTGCCAGCAGCTCGCTCAGGGGAAACACTGAAGCTTTCTTT. The variable domain in full, completed from reference TRBV11-2 and TRBJ1-1, reads EAGVAQSPRYKIIEKRQSVAFWCNPISGHATLYWYQQILGQGPKLLIQFQNNGVVDDSQLPKDRFSAERLKGVDSTLKIQPAKLEDSAVYLCASSSLRGNTEAFFGQGTRLTVV.

The chain is built from TRBV12-3 or TRBV12-4 and TRBJ2-3; a possible D gene is TRBD2 (5 bases). This CDR3 comprises 15 residues. V lost 3 bases and J lost 4, with 14 bases in between. CDR3 sequence reads: CASSFGHTRADTQYF. The CDR3 region has the DNA TGTGCCAGCAGTTTCGGCCATACGCGGGCAGATACGCAGTATTTT.

CDR3 bases: TGTGCCAGCAGTTACGTTACTAGCGGGAGTCGAGACAATGAGCAGTTCTTC. It yields the protein CASSYVTSGSRDNEQFF. The chain uses TRBV6-2 or TRBV6-3 and TRBJ2-1; 11 positions match TRBD2. Germline CDR1 is MNHEY and CDR2 is SVGEGT. V lost 2 bases and J lost 5; bases outside the gene matches: 8. The CDR3 spans 17 residues.

The V and J genes are TRBV7-2 and TRBJ2-3; 9 nucleotides align to TRBD2. Germline CDR1 is SGHTA and CDR2 is FQGNSA. There are 17 residues in the CDR3. V shed 3 bases, J shed 5 bases, and the junction held 12 bases outside the gene matches. The CDR3 loop is CASSLELAGPLGDTQYF. The CDR3 coding sequence is TGTGCCAGCAGCTTGGAGCTAGCGGGGCCCCTTGGAGATACGCAGTATTTT.

The chain's CDR3 is CASRNRASRADTQYF. The CDR3 nucleotides read TGTGCCAGCAGAAACCGGGCCTCGCGGGCAGATACGCAGTATTTT. The rearrangement links TRBV12-3 or TRBV12-4 to TRBJ2-3; tentatively, D is TRBD2 (5 bases). V was trimmed by 6 bases and J by 4 bases, leaving 17 bases between them. The CDR3 consists of 15 residues.